What follows is one T cell receptor (beta chain) and its context. Its antigen is undetermined. These data originate in a study of T cell responses to AZD1222 COVID-19 vaccine. Clones were sequenced by immunoSEQ multiplex PCR, and TCRdb holds only the in-frame ones, with some missing. The data contain about 190,000 clones, about nine tenths of them singletons. The study, taken as a whole, reports: Reportedly, close to half of spike-specific TCRs are directed against unmutated variant regions. The study found vaccine-associated CD4 TCRs spanning spike, dominant at 160-218 and 743-854. Compared with day 0, the breadth and depth of the Spike-specific TCR repertoire rose significantly after two doses of AZD1222. Donors were chiefly white British, with a greater number of females, and clonal diversity was perhaps underestimated.

V lost 2 bases, J lost 3 bases, and 9 bases stayed unmatched. This CDR3 region has 19 residues. This clonotype was sampled from an adult in good health. This chain links TRBV5-3 with TRBJ2-1; the match to TRBD2 covers 15 bases. TRBV5-3 is noted as an ORF with a role that remains uncertain. The specimen comprised peripheral blood, sampled on day 0 of MenACWY control vaccination. The CDR3 nucleotides read TGTGCCAGAAGCTTTCGGGGGACTAGCGGGAGGTTTATCTACAATGAGCAGTTCTTC. Translating it yields CARSFRGTSGRFIYNEQFF.